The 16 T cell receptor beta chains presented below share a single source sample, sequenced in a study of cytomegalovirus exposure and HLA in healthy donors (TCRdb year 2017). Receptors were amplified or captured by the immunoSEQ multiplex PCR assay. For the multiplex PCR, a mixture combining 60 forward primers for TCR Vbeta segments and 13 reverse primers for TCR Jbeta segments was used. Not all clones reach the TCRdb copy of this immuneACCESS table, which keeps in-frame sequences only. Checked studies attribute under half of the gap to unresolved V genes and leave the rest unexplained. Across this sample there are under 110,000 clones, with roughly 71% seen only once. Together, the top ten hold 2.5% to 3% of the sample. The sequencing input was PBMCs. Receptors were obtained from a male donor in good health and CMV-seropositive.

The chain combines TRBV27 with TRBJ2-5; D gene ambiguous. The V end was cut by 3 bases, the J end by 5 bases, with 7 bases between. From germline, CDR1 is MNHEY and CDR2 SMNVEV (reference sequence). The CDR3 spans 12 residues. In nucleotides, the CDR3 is TGTGCCAGCAGTTTGAACGGGGAGACCCAGTACTTC. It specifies CASSLNGETQYF.

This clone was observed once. The CDR3 DNA reads as TGTGCCAGCAGCGCGAGGGCCAACACAGATACGCAGTATTTT. This gives the protein CASSARANTDTQYF. This chain joins TRBV7-2 and TRBJ2-3; tentatively, D is TRBD2 (5 bases). This CDR3 has 14 amino acids. Germline V gene lookup returns CDR1 SGHTA and CDR2 FQGNSA. Trimming took 5 bases from V and 2 from J, leaving 11 bases between them.

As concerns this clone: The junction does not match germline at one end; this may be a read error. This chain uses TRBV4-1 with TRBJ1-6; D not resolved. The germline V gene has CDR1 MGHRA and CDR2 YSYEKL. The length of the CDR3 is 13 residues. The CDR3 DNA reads TGCGCCAGCAGCCAAGTTCGGGATTCACCCCTCAACTTT. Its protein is CASSQVRDSPLNF.

CDR3 DNA sequence: TGTGCCAGCATCGGGACAGTCAATCAGCCCCAGCATTTT. Protein: CASIGTVNQPQHF. The V gene is TRBV2, the J gene TRBJ1-5, with 7 bases that match TRBD1. The CDR3 has 13 residues. The J segment lost 3 bases and the V segment lost 7 bases, leaving 3 bases of the junction unmatched. CDR1 SNHLY and CDR2 FYNNEI come from the germline V gene.

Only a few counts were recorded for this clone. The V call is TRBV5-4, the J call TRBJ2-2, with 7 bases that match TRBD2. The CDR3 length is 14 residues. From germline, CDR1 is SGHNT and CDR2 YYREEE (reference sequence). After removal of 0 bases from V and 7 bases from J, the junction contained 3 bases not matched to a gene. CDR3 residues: CASSLGEGGGELFF. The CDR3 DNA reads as TGTGCCAGCAGCTTGGGGGAGGGAGGCGGGGAGCTGTTTTTT.

The CDR3 spells CATMGQGWYEQYF. CDR3 coding DNA: TGTGCCACCATGGGACAGGGCTGGTACGAGCAGTACTTC. This chain links TRBV6-6 with TRBJ2-7; 9 bases fit TRBD1. The V and J ends lost 10 bases and 4 bases, in that order; junction bases with no gene match: 8. The CDR3 is 13 residues long. Germline loops: CDR1 MNHNY, CDR2 SVGAGI (reference sequence).

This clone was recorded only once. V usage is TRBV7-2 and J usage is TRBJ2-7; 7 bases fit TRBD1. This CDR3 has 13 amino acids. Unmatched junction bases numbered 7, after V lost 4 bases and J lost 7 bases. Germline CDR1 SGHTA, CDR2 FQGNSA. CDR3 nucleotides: TGTGCCAGCAGCTCACGACAGGGACGGGAGCAGTACTTC. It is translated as CASSSRQGREQYF.

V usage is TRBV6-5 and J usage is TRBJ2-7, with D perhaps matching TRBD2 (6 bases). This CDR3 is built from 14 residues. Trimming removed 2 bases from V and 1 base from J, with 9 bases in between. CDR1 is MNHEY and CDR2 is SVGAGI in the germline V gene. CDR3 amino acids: CASSYRGKSYEQYF. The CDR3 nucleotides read TGTGCCAGCAGTTACCGCGGGAAGTCCTACGAGCAGTACTTC.

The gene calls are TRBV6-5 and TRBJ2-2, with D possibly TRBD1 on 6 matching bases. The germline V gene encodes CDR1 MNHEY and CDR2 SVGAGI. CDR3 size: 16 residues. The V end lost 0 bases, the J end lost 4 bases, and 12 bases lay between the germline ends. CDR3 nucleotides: TGTGCCAGCAGTTACTCGACATGGGGGCTCACCGGGGAGCTGTTTTTT. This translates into CASSYSTWGLTGELFF.

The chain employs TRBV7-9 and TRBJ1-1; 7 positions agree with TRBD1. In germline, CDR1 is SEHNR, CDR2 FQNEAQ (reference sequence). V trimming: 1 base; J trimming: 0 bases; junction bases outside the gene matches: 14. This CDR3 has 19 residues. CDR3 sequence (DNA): TGTGCCAGCAGCTTAGAAGTTCCCTTCGGGACAGCTTTGAACACTGAAGCTTTCTTT. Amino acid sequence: CASSLEVPFGTALNTEAFF.

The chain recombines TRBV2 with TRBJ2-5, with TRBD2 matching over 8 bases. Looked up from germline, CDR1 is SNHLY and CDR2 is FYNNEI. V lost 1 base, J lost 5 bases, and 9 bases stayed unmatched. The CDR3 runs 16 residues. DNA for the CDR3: TGTGCCAGCAGTGAAGAGTGGGGTAGCGGGGTGGAGACCCAGTACTTC. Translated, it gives CASSEEWGSGVETQYF.

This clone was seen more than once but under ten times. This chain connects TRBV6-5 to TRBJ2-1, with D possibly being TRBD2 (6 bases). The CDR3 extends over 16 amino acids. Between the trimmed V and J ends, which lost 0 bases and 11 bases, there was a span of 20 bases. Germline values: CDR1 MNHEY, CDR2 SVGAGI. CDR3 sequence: CASSYSTSRGRTKQFF. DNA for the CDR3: TGTGCCAGCAGTTACTCGACCTCGCGGGGCCGAACCAAGCAGTTCTTC.

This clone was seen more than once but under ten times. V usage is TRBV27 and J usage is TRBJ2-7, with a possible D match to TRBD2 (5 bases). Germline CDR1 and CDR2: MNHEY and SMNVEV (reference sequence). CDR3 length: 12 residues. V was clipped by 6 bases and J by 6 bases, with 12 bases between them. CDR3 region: CASSKPSREQYF. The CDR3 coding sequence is TGTGCCAGCAGCAAACCTAGCCGCGAGCAGTACTTC.

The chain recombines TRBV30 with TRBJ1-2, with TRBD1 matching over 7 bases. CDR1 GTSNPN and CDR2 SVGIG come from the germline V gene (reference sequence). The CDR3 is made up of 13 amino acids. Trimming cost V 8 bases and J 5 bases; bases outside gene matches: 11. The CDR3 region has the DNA TGTGCCCGTAGGGAAGGGGGCCGATATGGCTACACCTTC. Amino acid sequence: CARREGGRYGYTF. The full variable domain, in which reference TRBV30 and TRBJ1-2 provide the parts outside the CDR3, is SQTIHQWPATLVQPVGSPLSLECTVEGTSNPNLYWYRQAAGRGLQLLFYSVGIGQISSEVPQNLSASRPQDRQFILSSKKLLLSDSGFYLCARREGGRYGYTFGSGTRLTVV.

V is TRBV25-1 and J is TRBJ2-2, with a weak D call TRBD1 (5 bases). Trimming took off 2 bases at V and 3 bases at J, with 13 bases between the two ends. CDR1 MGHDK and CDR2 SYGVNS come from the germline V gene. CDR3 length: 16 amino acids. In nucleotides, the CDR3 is TGTGCCAGCAGTGAAACTCCCCCAGGGCACACCGGGGAGCTGTTTTTT. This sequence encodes CASSETPPGHTGELFF.

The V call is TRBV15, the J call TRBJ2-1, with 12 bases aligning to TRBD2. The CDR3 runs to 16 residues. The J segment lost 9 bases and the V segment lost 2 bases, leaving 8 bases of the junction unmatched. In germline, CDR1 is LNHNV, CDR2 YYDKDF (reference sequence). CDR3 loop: CATSRLLAGGGGEQFF. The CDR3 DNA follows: TGTGCCACCAGCAGATTACTAGCGGGGGGCGGCGGTGAGCAGTTCTTC.